The sample holds many counts of the clone carrying this T cell receptor (beta chain). J was trimmed by 6 bases and V by 5 bases; bases with no gene match: 6. CDR3 length: 14 residues. Germline-derived CDR1 and CDR2 are MNHNS and SASEGT. This record comes from a study of blood T cells in healthy people across ages. Primers used in a second PCR of about 7 to 11 cycles were a sample-barcoded 5' primer and a J-beta primer mix. TCRdb itself ran the 5' RACE reads through MiXCR, one entry per CDR3 protein. The table lists roughly 1.7 million distinct CDR3 sequences, 30% to 40% of them singletons, with approximately 10% in the top ten.

The receptor comes from a woman younger than 45 in good health. V usage is TRBV6-1 and J usage is TRBJ2-1; 8 nucleotides match TRBD2. Source material: blood. CDR3 protein: CASSLAGKVNEQFF. As DNA, the CDR3 is TGTGCCAGCAGTTTAGCGGGAAAAGTCAATGAGCAGTTCTTC.